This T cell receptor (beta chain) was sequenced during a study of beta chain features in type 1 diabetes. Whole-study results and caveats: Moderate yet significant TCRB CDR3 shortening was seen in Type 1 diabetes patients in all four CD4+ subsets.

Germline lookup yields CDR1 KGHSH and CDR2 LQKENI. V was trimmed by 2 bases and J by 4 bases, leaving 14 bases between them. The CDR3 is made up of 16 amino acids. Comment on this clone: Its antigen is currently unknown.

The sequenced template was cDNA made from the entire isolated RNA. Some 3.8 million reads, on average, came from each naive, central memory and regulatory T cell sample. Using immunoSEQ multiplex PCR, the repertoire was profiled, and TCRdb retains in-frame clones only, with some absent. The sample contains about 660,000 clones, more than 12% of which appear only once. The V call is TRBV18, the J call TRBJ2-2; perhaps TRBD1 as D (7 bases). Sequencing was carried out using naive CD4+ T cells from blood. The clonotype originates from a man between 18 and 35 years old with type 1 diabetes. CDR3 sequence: CASSPWRGLGTGELFF. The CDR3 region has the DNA TGTGCCAGCTCACCATGGAGGGGGCTGGGCACCGGGGAGCTGTTTTTT. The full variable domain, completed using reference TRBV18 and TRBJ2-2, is NAGVMQNPRHLVRRRGQEARLRCSPMKGHSHVYWYRQLPEEGLKFMVYLQKENIIDESGMPKERFSAEFPKEGPSILRIQQVVRGDSAAYFCASSPWRGLGTGELFFGEGSRLTVL.